What follows are 18 T cell receptor beta chains derived from one specimen sequenced in a study of OX40 agonist ivuxolimab in advanced cancers. Library preparation was by the immunoSEQ multiplex PCR assay. Not all clones reach the TCRdb copy of this immuneACCESS table, which keeps in-frame sequences only. Checked studies attribute under half of the gap to unresolved V genes and leave the rest unexplained. The sample table records more than 65,000 clones; 94% of these occur just once. The ten largest clones capture approximately 14% of the sample. The material was CD4+ or CD8+ T cells sorted from blood, obtained in a trial of the OX40 agonist ivuxolimab. The receptors were gathered from an adult with an advanced solid tumor such as melanoma, head and neck, liver or kidney cancer.

This chain links TRBV9 with TRBJ2-1; the D is unclear. Looked up from germline, CDR1 is SGDLS and CDR2 is YYNGEE. The CDR3 spans 11 residues. Trimming took 0 bases from V and 9 from J, leaving 4 bases between them. The DNA for the CDR3 is TGTGCCAGCAGCGTAGGATCTGAGCAGTTCTTC. Translation: CASSVGSEQFF.

J is TRBJ1-1 and V is TRBV7-9; 8 nucleotides align to TRBD1. Germline values: CDR1 SEHNR, CDR2 FQNEAQ (reference sequence). There are 19 residues in the CDR3. V trimming: 4 bases; J trimming: 5 bases; junction bases outside the gene matches: 21. The CDR3 region is CASSSNRGDAQTPRTEAFF. The CDR3, as DNA: TGTGCCAGCAGCTCCAACAGGGGGGACGCTCAAACTCCTCGAACTGAAGCTTTCTTT.

The chain is built from TRBV7-7 and TRBJ2-1; tentative D call: TRBD2 (6 bases). V lost 0 bases, J lost 15 bases, and 15 bases lay in between. CDR1 is SSHAT, CDR2 FNYEAQ, per germline (reference sequence). The CDR3 covers 13 residues. The CDR3 nucleotides are TGTGCCAGCAGCTTAGCGGGAGGAAAGGGCATGTTCTTC. Its translation is CASSLAGGKGMFF.

The J gene is TRBJ2-1, the V gene TRBV15, with TRBD2 identical over 7 bases. With 1 base clipped from V and 2 bases from J, the junction kept 2 bases outside the gene matches. The CDR3 extends over 15 amino acids. Per germline, CDR1 LNHNV and CDR2 YYDKDF (reference sequence). The CDR3 sequence: CATSRAGGPYNEQFF. The CDR3 region has the DNA TGTGCCACCAGCAGAGCGGGAGGACCCTACAATGAGCAGTTCTTC.

The chain couples TRBV5-6 to TRBJ2-1; D remains ambiguous. Deletions cut 1 base from V and 4 bases from J, with 12 bases between. Germline assignment: CDR1 SGHDT and CDR2 YYEEEE. This CDR3 has 15 residues. CDR3 in amino acids: CASSLPLGLYNEQFF. DNA for the CDR3: TGTGCCAGCAGCTTGCCTTTGGGATTATACAATGAGCAGTTCTTC.

The chain joins TRBV4-3 to TRBJ2-5; D possibly corresponds to TRBD1 (5 bases). TRBJ2-7 explains the end of the DNA better; the J call may be wrong. This CDR3 is 15 amino acids long. Germline CDR1 LGHNA, CDR2 YSLEER. The CDR3 spells CASSQWQGSYYEQYF. The DNA of the CDR3 is TGCGCCAGCAGCCAATGGCAGGGTTCCTATTACGAGCAGTACTTC.

The table lists this clone with a few counts. The chain employs TRBV19 and TRBJ1-5; TRBD1 agrees at 12 bases. From germline, CDR1 is LNHDA and CDR2 SQIVND (reference sequence). This CDR3 is 15 amino acids long. The trim removed 4 bases at V and 7 bases at J, leaving 5 bases unmatched. This CDR3 reads CASSTGTGGWQPQHF. CDR3 DNA sequence: TGTGCCAGTAGTACAGGGACAGGGGGCTGGCAGCCCCAGCATTTT. Drawing the rest from reference TRBV19 and TRBJ1-5, the complete variable domain is DGGITQSPKYLFRKEGQNVTLSCEQNLNHDAMYWYRQDPGQGLRLIYYSQIVNDFQKGDIAEGYSVSREKKESFPLTVTSAQKNPTAFYLCASSTGTGGWQPQHFGDGTRLSIL.

The rearrangement uses TRBV27 and TRBJ1-5; D unclear. The germline V gene has CDR1 MNHEY and CDR2 SMNVEV (reference sequence). The CDR3 covers 12 residues. V was trimmed by 7 bases and J by 2 bases, leaving 6 bases between them. The CDR3 region has the DNA TGTGCCAGCACAACAGGCAATCAGCCCCAGCATTTT. It is translated as CASTTGNQPQHF.

This chain joins TRBV13 and TRBJ2-7; the D gene is possibly TRBD1 (6 bases). The V gene's germline CDR1 is PRHDT and CDR2 FYEKMQ (reference sequence). The V end was cut by 4 bases, the J end by 2 bases, with 12 bases between. The CDR3 is 14 amino acids. For the CDR3, the DNA is TGTGCCAGCAGCTCGACAGGCCTTCCCTACGAGCAGTACTTC. Translation: CASSSTGLPYEQYF.

The chain carries TRBV29-1 and TRBJ1-1; TRBD1 aligns across 10 bases. V lost 8 bases to trimming and J lost 1 base; unmatched junction nucleotides: 4. This CDR3 contains 13 residues. The germline V gene has CDR1 SQVTM and CDR2 ANQGSEA. This chain's CDR3 is CSPGTGENTEAFF. In DNA form, the CDR3 reads TGCAGCCCCGGGACAGGGGAGAACACTGAAGCTTTCTTT.

The gene calls are TRBV6-6 and TRBJ2-2; D not certain. Looked up from germline, CDR1 is MNHNY and CDR2 is SVGAGI (reference sequence). Trimming took off 7 bases at V and 0 bases at J, with 12 bases between the two ends. There are 15 residues in the CDR3. The CDR3 protein is CASILENSNTGELFF. The CDR3 DNA reads TGTGCCAGCATCCTAGAGAATTCGAACACCGGGGAGCTGTTTTTT.

The chain couples TRBV28 to TRBJ2-5; weak D call: TRBD2 (6 bases). Germline assignment: CDR1 MDHEN and CDR2 SYDVKM. The CDR3 runs 13 residues. Between the trimmed V and J ends, which lost 5 bases and 2 bases, there was a span of 9 bases. CDR3 loop: CASSQGLQETQYF. DNA of the CDR3: TGTGCCAGCAGTCAGGGACTTCAAGAGACCCAGTACTTC. Complete variable domain (other parts from reference TRBV28 and TRBJ2-5): DVKVTQSSRYLVKRTGEKVFLECVQDMDHENMFWYRQDPGLGLRLIYFSYDVKMKEKGDIPEGYSVSREKKERFSLILESASTNQTSMYLCASSQGLQETQYFGPGTRLLVL.

This chain connects TRBV9 to TRBJ2-1; TRBD2 matches 7 bases. V shed 4 bases and J 11 bases; nucleotides not matched to a gene: 18. Germline CDR1 and CDR2: SGDLS and YYNGEE. The CDR3 loop spans 16 amino acids. In nucleotides, the CDR3 is TGTGCCAGCAGCTTAGGCCGGGAGGCTCCCTTTGAGAAGCAGTTCTTC. This encodes CASSLGREAPFEKQFF.

Of note for this clone: A read error may produce the germline difference seen at one junction end. V and J are TRBV7-6 and TRBJ2-2, with D possibly TRBD1 on 7 matching bases. Germline V gene lookup returns CDR1 SGHVS and CDR2 FNYEAQ. The CDR3 totals 14 residues. CDR3 bases: TGTGCCAGCAGCCCAGACAGGGAGGCCCGGGGAGCTGTTTTT. Its translation is CASSPDREARGAVF.

The V and J genes are TRBV5-6 and TRBJ2-5; TRBD2 matches at 14 bases. The CDR3 contains 18 residues. CDR1 is SGHDT, CDR2 YYEEEE, per germline. V lost 3 bases and J lost 2; bases outside the gene matches: 9. This CDR3 reads CASSSGLAGGQPQETQYF. CDR3 nucleotides: TGTGCCAGCAGCTCCGGACTAGCGGGGGGCCAACCTCAAGAGACCCAGTACTTC.

The chain is built from TRBV19 and TRBJ1-2, with D possibly being TRBD1 (6 bases). Trimming left V 2 bases short and J 4 bases short, with 17 bases between. The length of the CDR3 is 16 residues. Germline V lookup: CDR1 LNHDA, CDR2 SQIVND (reference sequence). In nucleotides, the CDR3 is TGTGCCAGTAGTATACCGCAGGGGCTCATTGGCTATGGCTACACCTTC. It specifies CASSIPQGLIGYGYTF.

The chain links TRBV19 to TRBJ1-1; possible D gene TRBD1, 6 bases. Per germline, CDR1 LNHDA and CDR2 SQIVND (reference sequence). Trimming took 3 bases from V and 3 from J, leaving 14 bases between them. The CDR3 covers 15 residues. The DNA of the CDR3 is TGTGCCAGTAGTATTTCGACAGGTGGGGACACTGAAGCTTTCTTT. Translating it yields CASSISTGGDTEAFF.

The CDR3 coding sequence is TGTGCCTGGAGTACCGCCGATGAGCAGTTCTTC. Protein: CAWSTADEQFF. J is TRBJ2-1 and V is TRBV30; D gene unclear. The CDR3 consists of 11 residues. Trimming took off 2 bases at V and 8 bases at J, with 7 bases between the two ends. From germline, CDR1 is GTSNPN and CDR2 SVGIG (reference sequence). The variable domain in full, completed from reference TRBV30 and TRBJ2-1, reads SQTIHQWPATLVQPVGSPLSLECTVEGTSNPNLYWYRQAAGRGLQLLFYSVGIGQISSEVPQNLSASRPQDRQFILSSKKLLLSDSGFYLCAWSTADEQFFGPGTRLTVL.